These 21 T cell receptor beta chains were sequenced from one sample in a study of shared T cell receptors in the human thymus. Sequenced by immunoSEQ multiplex PCR; TCRdb stores in-frame clones only, minus some. The data hold about 660,000 clones, with approximately 87% observed a single time. The same specimen was also included in a second study, on human thymus T cells.

Sequencing was carried out using thymocytes. The receptor source for this set is a boy less than two years old with a congenital heart defect.

The chain employs TRBV14 and TRBJ2-7; 10 nucleotides agree with TRBD1. The length of the CDR3 is 17 residues. Losses at the gene ends were 0 bases for V and 5 bases for J; bases not matched to a gene: 10. The germline V gene encodes CDR1 SGHDN and CDR2 FVKESK. The CDR3 nucleotides read TGTGCCAGCAGCCAAGAAATCCGGACAGGGGGACAAGACGAGCAGTACTTC. The encoded protein is CASSQEIRTGGQDEQYF. Full variable domain (remainder filled in from reference TRBV14 and TRBJ2-7): EAGVTQFPSHSVIEKGQTVTLRCDPISGHDNLYWYRRVMGKEIKFLLHFVKESKQDESGMPNNRFLAERTGGTYSTLKVQPAELEDSGVYFCASSQEIRTGGQDEQYFGPGTRLTVT.

The V and J genes are TRBV2 and TRBJ1-2, with no clear D. This CDR3 spans 14 amino acids. V was cut by 8 bases and J by 4 bases, with 17 bases left in between. Germline-derived CDR1 and CDR2 are SNHLY and FYNNEI. DNA of the CDR3: TGTGCCAGCGGATGGCCCGACTTCGGCTATGGCTACACCTTC. It encodes CASGWPDFGYGYTF.

This rearrangement joins TRBV4-1 to TRBJ2-1; D is ambiguous. Per the germline V gene, CDR1 is MGHRA and CDR2 is YSYEKL. Trimming left V 8 bases short and J 5 bases short, with 16 bases between. The CDR3 spans 14 residues. The CDR3 sequence is CASSPPPTHNEQFF. The CDR3 region has the DNA TGCGCCAGCTCTCCTCCCCCTACGCACAATGAGCAGTTCTTC.

This clone showed up just once. The chain joins TRBV2 to TRBJ2-2; TRBD2 agrees at 11 bases. This CDR3 is built from 19 residues. CDR1 and CDR2 from the germline V gene are SNHLY and FYNNEI. V trimming: 7 bases; J trimming: 1 base; junction bases outside the gene matches: 14. In nucleotides, the CDR3 is TGTGCCAGCAAGTCAGTTTCGAAACTAGCGGGAGAGAACACCGGGGAGCTGTTTTTT. It is translated as CASKSVSKLAGENTGELFF. The whole variable domain, filled in from reference TRBV2 and TRBJ2-2, reads EPEVTQTPSHQVTQMGQEVILRCVPISNHLYFYWYRQILGQKVEFLVSFYNNEISEKSEIFDDQFSVERPDGSNFTLKIRSTKLEDSAMYFCASKSVSKLAGENTGELFFGEGSRLTVL.

The chain links TRBV19 to TRBJ1-3, with D unclear. This CDR3 region has 16 residues. Germline CDR1 and CDR2: LNHDA and SQIVND (reference sequence). V lost 5 bases, J lost 0 bases, and 14 bases lay in between. The CDR3 reads CASSLHMGGSGNTIYF. The CDR3 region has the DNA TGTGCCAGTAGTCTGCATATGGGAGGCTCTGGAAACACCATATATTTT.

This clone was observed a single time. The chain joins TRBV4-2 to TRBJ2-2; 10 bases align to TRBD1. Germline assignment: CDR1 LGHNA and CDR2 YNFKEQ. CDR3 length equals 16 residues. Trimming at V came to 0 bases and at J to 7 bases, leaving 5 bases not matched to a gene. CDR3 residues: CASSQDGTGVHGELFF. CDR3 nucleotides: TGTGCCAGCAGCCAAGACGGGACAGGGGTGCACGGGGAGCTGTTTTTT.

The V gene is TRBV19, the J gene TRBJ1-1; 7 positions agree with TRBD1. The CDR3 is 19 amino acids. Germline values: CDR1 LNHDA, CDR2 SQIVND (reference sequence). V trimming: 2 bases; J trimming: 4 bases; junction bases outside the gene matches: 19. The CDR3 region has the DNA TGTGCCAGTAGTATACGGCCTTCTACCAGACAGGGAGGCCGCACTGAAGCTTTCTTT. Encoded protein: CASSIRPSTRQGGRTEAFF.

Details on this clone: A read error may produce the germline difference seen at one junction end. The CDR3 region has the DNA TGTGCCAGCAGTAGGGGGACTAATCAGCCCCAGCATTTT. Protein sequence: CASSRGTNQPQHF. This chain connects TRBV19 to TRBJ1-5; D is perhaps TRBD1 (6 bases). CDR1 LNHDA and CDR2 SQIVND come from the germline V gene (reference sequence). The CDR3 extends over 13 amino acids.

The gene calls are TRBV7-6 and TRBJ2-3, with D maybe TRBD1 (6 bases). The V end lost 5 bases, the J end lost 6 bases, and 18 bases lay between the germline ends. Germline-derived CDR1 and CDR2 are SGHVS and FNYEAQ. The CDR3 has 15 residues. Here the CDR3 reads CASSRSEQGSDTQYF. The CDR3 region has the DNA TGTGCCAGCAGCCGATCGGAACAGGGATCGGATACGCAGTATTTT.

This chain joins TRBV29-1 and TRBJ2-7; perhaps TRBD2 as D (6 bases). CDR3 length: 13 amino acids. Germline values: CDR1 SQVTM, CDR2 ANQGSEA. Trimming left V 6 bases short and J 0 bases short, with 12 bases between. The CDR3 reads CSVILASSYEQYF. CDR3 sequence (DNA): TGCAGCGTAATCCTAGCGTCCTCCTACGAGCAGTACTTC.

The chain joins TRBV29-1 to TRBJ1-2; 8 bases line up with TRBD1. Germline CDR1 SQVTM, CDR2 ANQGSEA. The CDR3 contains 13 residues. The CDR3, as DNA: TGCAGTACGGCAGGGGGCGCTAACTATGGCTACACCTTC. Amino acid sequence: CSTAGGANYGYTF.

The chain links TRBV4-1 to TRBJ2-2; 9 nucleotides agree with TRBD1. The CDR3 totals 16 residues. Germline CDR1 and CDR2: MGHRA and YSYEKL. Germline trimming cut 6 bases from V and 6 bases from J; bases unmatched to any gene: 11. The chain's CDR3 is CASRVDRGESPGELFF. In DNA, the CDR3 is TGCGCCAGCAGGGTGGACAGGGGCGAATCTCCCGGGGAGCTGTTTTTT.

The rearrangement uses TRBV7-8 and TRBJ2-1, with a possible D match to TRBD2 (6 bases). The CDR3 spans 15 residues. The V end was cut by 3 bases, the J end by 6 bases, with 15 bases between. CDR1 is SGHVS, CDR2 FQNEAQ, per germline. CDR3 bases: TGTGCCAGCAGCTTGGTTAGCGGCCTACTCAATGAGCAGTTCTTC. Protein sequence: CASSLVSGLLNEQFF. The variable domain in full, with the rest retrieved from reference TRBV7-8 and TRBJ2-1, is GAGVSQSPRYKVAKRGQDVALRCDPISGHVSLFWYQQALGQGPEFLTYFQNEAQLDKSGLPSDRFFAERPEGSVSTLKIQRTQQEDSAVYLCASSLVSGLLNEQFFGPGTRLTVL.

The gene calls are TRBV7-2 and TRBJ2-7; 8 bases are shared with TRBD2. The V gene's germline CDR1 is SGHTA and CDR2 FQGNSA. The CDR3 runs to 15 residues. The V segment lost 4 bases and the J segment 5 bases; nucleotides outside the gene matches: 10. The DNA for the CDR3 is TGTGCCAGCAGCTCCTTAAGCGGGAGTAGGAACGAGCAGTACTTC. This sequence encodes CASSSLSGSRNEQYF.

J is TRBJ2-5 and V is TRBV6-6; TRBD2 might be the D (6 bases). Germline CDR1 is MNHNY and CDR2 is SVGAGI (reference sequence). V lost 0 bases to trimming and J lost 5 bases, with 16 bases between them. The CDR3 covers 16 residues. CDR3 loop: CASSYSGRNGRETQYF. The DNA of the CDR3 is TGTGCCAGCAGTTACTCAGGACGGAATGGGAGGGAGACCCAGTACTTC.

The rearrangement joins TRBV28 to TRBJ1-4, with 8 bases fitting TRBD1. The CDR3 runs to 14 residues. CDR1 is MDHEN, CDR2 SYDVKM, per germline. With V trimmed by 5 bases and J by 5 bases, 4 bases remained unmatched. The CDR3 DNA is TGTGCCAGCAGTGAGACAGGGGAGAATGAAAAACTGTTTTTT. This translates into CASSETGENEKLFF. Filled out from reference TRBV28 and TRBJ1-4, the complete variable domain reads DVKVTQSSRYLVKRTGEKVFLECVQDMDHENMFWYRQDPGLGLRLIYFSYDVKMKEKGDIPEGYSVSREKKERFSLILESASTNQTSMYLCASSETGENEKLFFGSGTQLSVL.

The CDR3 DNA is TGTGCCAGCAGCTTAGAACCCAGGGGGCCAAGCACAGATACGCAGTATTTT. It codes for CASSLEPRGPSTDTQYF. The V and J genes are TRBV7-6 and TRBJ2-3; TRBD1 matches at 8 bases. From germline, CDR1 is SGHVS and CDR2 FNYEAQ. CDR3 length equals 17 residues. V trimming: 1 base; J trimming: 0 bases; junction bases outside the gene matches: 6.

V is TRBV19 and J is TRBJ2-1; the D gene is possibly TRBD2 (6 bases). Germline V CDR1 and CDR2: LNHDA, SQIVND (reference sequence). The germline V and J ends were trimmed by 2 bases and 6 bases, with 14 bases remaining between them. CDR3 size: 15 residues. CDR3 sequence (DNA): TGTGCCAGTAGTATATCGGGGGAGCCCTTCAATGAGCAGTTCTTC. Translated: CASSISGEPFNEQFF.

The gene calls are TRBV5-1 and TRBJ2-3; D is possibly TRBD1 (6 bases). There are 15 residues in the CDR3. Germline-derived CDR1 and CDR2 are SGHRS and YFSETQ. V lost 3 bases, J lost 0 bases, and 11 bases lay in between. As DNA, the CDR3 is TGCGCCAGCAGCTCAGGACAGATTAGCACAGATACGCAGTATTTT. Translated, it gives CASSSGQISTDTQYF.

The chain employs TRBV11-2 and TRBJ1-4, with 7 bases fitting TRBD1. V trimming: 5 bases; J trimming: 7 bases; junction bases outside the gene matches: 7. Germline CDR1 and CDR2: SGHAT and FQNNGV. This CDR3 comprises 14 residues. The CDR3 is CASSRTGVAEKLFF. In DNA, the CDR3 is TGTGCCAGCAGCCGCACAGGGGTTGCTGAAAAACTGTTTTTT.

This clone was detected a few times. The rearrangement links TRBV19 to TRBJ1-2; D perhaps matches TRBD1 (5 bases). The germline V gene encodes CDR1 LNHDA and CDR2 SQIVND (reference sequence). This CDR3 is built from 14 residues. V was pared by 7 bases and J by 3 bases, with 15 bases between. The CDR3 here is CASTPRTLYYGYTF. The DNA for the CDR3 is TGTGCCAGTACCCCTAGGACACTCTACTATGGCTACACCTTC. Variable domain in full (rest from reference TRBV19 and TRBJ1-2): DGGITQSPKYLFRKEGQNVTLSCEQNLNHDAMYWYRQDPGQGLRLIYYSQIVNDFQKGDIAEGYSVSREKKESFPLTVTSAQKNPTAFYLCASTPRTLYYGYTFGSGTRLTVV.